The clone carrying this T cell receptor beta chain showed up just a few times. The data were taken from a study of blood T cell repertoires in COVID-19. On the study more broadly: From the United States, Italy and Spain came samples of acute and convalescent COVID-19. In each case, the material was cDNA or gDNA derived from T cells, B-cell-depleted T cells, or PBMCs.

In the source study's methods: Amplification of reference gene primers was used by the study to estimate nucleated cell counts. Clones were sequenced by immunoSEQ multiplex PCR, and TCRdb holds only the in-frame ones, with some missing. The V and J calls and clone size were taken over from that table, and D and trimming were inferred from the DNA. The data hold more than 150,000 clones, with about 82% observed a single time. The ends were cut back, 3 bases at V and 4 bases at J, with 6 bases in the middle. The length of the CDR3 is 12 residues. CDR1 is LGHDT, CDR2 YNNKEL, per germline (reference sequence).

The V gene is TRBV3-1 (or the pseudogene TRBV3-2), the J gene TRBJ1-1; no firm D call. The sequence was obtained from a woman aged 25 to 45 with acute or convalescent COVID-19. The source material was peripheral blood. This CDR3 reads CASSHYSTEAFF. For the CDR3, the DNA is TGTGCCAGCAGCCACTACAGCACTGAAGCTTTCTTT.